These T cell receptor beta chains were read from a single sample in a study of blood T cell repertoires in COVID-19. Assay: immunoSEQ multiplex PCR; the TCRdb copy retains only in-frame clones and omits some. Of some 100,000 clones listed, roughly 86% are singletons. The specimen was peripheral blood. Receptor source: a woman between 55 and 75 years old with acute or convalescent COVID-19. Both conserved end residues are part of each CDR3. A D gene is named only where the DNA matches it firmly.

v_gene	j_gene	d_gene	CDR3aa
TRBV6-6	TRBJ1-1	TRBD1	CASITQGVSSEAFF
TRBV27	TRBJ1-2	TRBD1	CASRRTGGIAYTF
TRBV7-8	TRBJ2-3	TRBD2	CASSLNGRKSDTQYF
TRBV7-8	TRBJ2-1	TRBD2	CASSSFRFLGGTNYNEQFF
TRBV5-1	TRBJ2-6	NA	CASSTGGAGANVLTF
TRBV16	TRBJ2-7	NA	CASSQSSGPGTYEQYF
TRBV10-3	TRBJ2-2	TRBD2	CAISDTSGGLELFF
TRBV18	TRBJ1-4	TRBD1	CASSPETGTNEKLFF
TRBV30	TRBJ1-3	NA	CAWSPGDPGNTIYF
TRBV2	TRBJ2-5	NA	CASGPEGTQYF
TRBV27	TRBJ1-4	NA	CASSSGPLGEKLFF
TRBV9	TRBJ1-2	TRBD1	CASSVADRDYGYTF
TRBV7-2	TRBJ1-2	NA	CASSPGGRAYGYTF
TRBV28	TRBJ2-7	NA	CASSLFTGRYEQYF
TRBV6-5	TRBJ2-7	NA	CASTFFRDSGEQYF
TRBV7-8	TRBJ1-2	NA	CASSFGFGESRGYTF
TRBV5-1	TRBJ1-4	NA	CASSLEGKTNEKLFF
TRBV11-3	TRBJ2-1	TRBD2	CASSYGTSAIGNEQFF
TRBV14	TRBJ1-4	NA	CASSQRGYEKLFF
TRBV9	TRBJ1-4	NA	CASSWRENEKLFF
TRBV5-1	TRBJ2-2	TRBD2	CASSWGLAVTGELFF
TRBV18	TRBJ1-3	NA	CASSPDRSSGNTIYF
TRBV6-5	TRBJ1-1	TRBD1	CASSPLDRGNTEAFF
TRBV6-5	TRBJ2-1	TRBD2	CASRGGLAGYNEQFF
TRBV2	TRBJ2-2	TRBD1	CASAGQGGTGELFF
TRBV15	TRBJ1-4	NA	CATSRPTNEKLFF
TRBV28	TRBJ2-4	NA	CASRSPLLQAKNIQYF
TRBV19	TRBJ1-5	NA	CASSFQGSNQPQHF
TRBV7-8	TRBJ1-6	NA	CASSPGASTAGNSPLHF
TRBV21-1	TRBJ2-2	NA	CASSNGGAGCTGELFF
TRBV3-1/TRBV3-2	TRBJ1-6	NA	CASSSHTQGSLHF
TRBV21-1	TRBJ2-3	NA	CAPWTGCTDTQYF
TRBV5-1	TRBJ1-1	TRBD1	CASNWGQHSLNTEAFF
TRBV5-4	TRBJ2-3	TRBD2	CASSLSRGLAADTQYF
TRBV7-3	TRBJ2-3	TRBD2	CASRESGSGTDTQYF
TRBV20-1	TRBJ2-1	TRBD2	CSASSGSSYNEQFF
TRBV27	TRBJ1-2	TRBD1	CASALQGASGYGYTF
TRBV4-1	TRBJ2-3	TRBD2	CASSQGIIAGGSTDTQYF
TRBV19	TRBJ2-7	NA	CASSIQGREQYF
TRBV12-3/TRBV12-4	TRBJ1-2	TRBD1	CASSLGTGQGYTF
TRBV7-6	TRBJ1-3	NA	CASSLAGGSSVGNTIYF
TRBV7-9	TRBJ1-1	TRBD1	CASSLIGGGNTEAFF
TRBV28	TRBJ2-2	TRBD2	CASTPRLAANGELFF
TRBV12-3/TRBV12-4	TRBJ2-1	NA	CASSLGSSSEQFF
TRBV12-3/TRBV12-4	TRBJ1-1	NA	CASSEAGITEAFF
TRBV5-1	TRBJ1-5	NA	CASSLGGGNNQPQHF
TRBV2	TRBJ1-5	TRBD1	CASTEQGTDQPQHF
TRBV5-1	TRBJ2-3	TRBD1	CASSLEGARTDTQYF
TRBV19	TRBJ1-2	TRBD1	CASRPRQGNYGYTF
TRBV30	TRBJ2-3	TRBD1	CAWSVQGQGSDTQYF
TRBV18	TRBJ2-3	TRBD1	CASSPGTVDTQYF
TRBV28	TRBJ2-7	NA	CASRSTDYEQYF
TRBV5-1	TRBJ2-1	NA	CASSYNNEQFF
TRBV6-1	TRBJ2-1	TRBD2	CASSERERESRYNEQFF
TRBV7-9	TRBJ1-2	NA	CASSLESGNYGYTF